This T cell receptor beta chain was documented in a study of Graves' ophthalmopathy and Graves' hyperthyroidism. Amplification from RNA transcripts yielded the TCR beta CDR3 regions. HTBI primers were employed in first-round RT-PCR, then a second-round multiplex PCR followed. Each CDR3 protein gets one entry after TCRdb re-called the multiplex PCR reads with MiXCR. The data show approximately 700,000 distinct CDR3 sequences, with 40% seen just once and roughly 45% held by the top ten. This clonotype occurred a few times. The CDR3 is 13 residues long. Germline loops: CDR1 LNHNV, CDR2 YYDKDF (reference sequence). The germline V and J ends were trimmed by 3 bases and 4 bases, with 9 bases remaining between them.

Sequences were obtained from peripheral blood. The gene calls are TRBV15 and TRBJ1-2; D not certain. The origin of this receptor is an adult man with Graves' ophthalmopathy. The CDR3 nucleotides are TGTGCCACCAGCAGTGAGACAACCTATGGCTACACCTTC. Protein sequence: CATSSETTYGYTF.